The T cell receptor beta chain described here comes from a study of T cell responses to AZD1222 COVID-19 vaccine. TCRdb's table, derived via immunoSEQ multiplex PCR, lists solely in-frame clones and lacks some. The sample lists under 150,000 clones, approximately 88% occurring once. Study results and limitations: Every sample of the repertoires postdated the peak T cell response. White British donors predominated, females outnumbered males, and clonal diversity was possibly underestimated. Of the AZD1222 recipients, only 5 to 7 were seropositive at baseline.

Regarding this clone: What it binds is unknown.

The germline gives CDR1 SNHLY, CDR2 FYNNEI. The V segment lost 5 bases and the J segment 0 bases; nucleotides outside the gene matches: 7. This CDR3 region has 16 residues. Source: peripheral blood, taken on day 0 of AZD1222 vaccination. This clonotype was obtained from an adult in good health. The chain couples TRBV2 to TRBJ2-7; 10 bases match TRBD2. The DNA of the CDR3 is TGTGCCAGCAGTTCCCCGGGACTAGCGAACTCCTACGAGCAGTACTTC. Translation: CASSSPGLANSYEQYF.